The 23 T cell receptor beta chains below come from one sample, sequenced in a study of beta chain features in type 1 diabetes. Study-wide results and limits: Moderate but significant shortening of TCRB CDR3s was recorded in all four CD4+ subsets from Type 1 diabetes patients.

Sequencing targeted expressed TCRB transcripts, as all isolated RNA had been reverse transcribed. The table came from immunoSEQ multiplex PCR; TCRdb's copy has only in-frame clones and leaves some out. The repertoire holds 500,000 to 800,000 clones, with about an eighth as singletons. These receptors' targets are unknown. Specimen: naive CD4+ T cells from blood. All receptors come from a man aged 25 to 40 with type 1 diabetes.

This clone has only a few counts. This sequence joins TRBV28 and TRBJ2-4; 9 nucleotides match TRBD2. CDR1 and CDR2 from the germline V gene are MDHEN and SYDVKM. There are 14 residues in the CDR3. J lost 8 bases, V lost 5 bases, and 7 bases had no gene match. The CDR3 sequence: CASSAGTSLDIQYF. Written as DNA, the CDR3 is TGTGCCAGCAGTGCCGGGACTAGCTTAGACATTCAGTACTTC.

This clone turned up a few times. This chain connects TRBV7-2 to TRBJ2-3; 8 bases align to TRBD2. With V trimmed by 5 bases and J by 6 bases, 10 bases remained unmatched. CDR3 size: 15 residues. Germline-derived CDR1 and CDR2 are SGHTA and FQGNSA. CDR3 in DNA: TGTGCCAGCAGCCTGAGAGGGACTAGTTCGGATACGCAGTATTTT. Residues: CASSLRGTSSDTQYF.

With respect to this clone: Sequence at one end of the junction differs from germline and may be a read error. The chain couples TRBV2 to TRBJ1-2, with a tentative D call TRBD1 (6 bases). The CDR3 spans 13 residues. Germline V gene lookup returns CDR1 SNHLY and CDR2 FYNNEI. The CDR3 loop reads CASSEGGSYGYTF. The CDR3 coding sequence is TGTGCCAGCAGCGAAGGGGGGAGTTATGGCTACACCTTC. Complete variable domain (other parts from reference TRBV2 and TRBJ1-2): EPEVTQTPSHQVTQMGQEVILRCVPISNHLYFYWYRQILGQKVEFLVSFYNNEISEKSEIFDDQFSVERPDGSNFTLKIRSTKLEDSAMYFCASSEGGSYGYTFGSGTRLTVV.

This clone was observed a handful of times. This chain uses TRBV9 with TRBJ1-6, with D uncertain. The CDR3 totals 13 residues. CDR1 is SGDLS and CDR2 is YYNGEE in the germline V gene. The V end lost 7 bases, the J end lost 7 bases, and 12 bases lay between the germline ends. CDR3 amino acids: CASGSSGNSPLHF. DNA of the CDR3: TGTGCCAGCGGAAGCTCGGGGAATTCACCCCTCCACTTT.

The CDR3 reads CASRGDSYYEQYF. CDR3 coding DNA: TGTGCCAGCAGGGGGGACAGCTACTACGAGCAGTACTTC. The rearrangement links TRBV2 to TRBJ2-7; 7 bases are a match to TRBD1. The CDR3 totals 13 residues. With V trimmed by 6 bases and J by 3 bases, 5 bases remained unmatched. Germline CDR1 is SNHLY and CDR2 is FYNNEI.

As regards this clone: The same CDR3 is also encoded by other DNA sequences in this sample. V is TRBV20-1 and J is TRBJ2-1, with D unclear. The CDR3 runs 11 residues. Trimming left V 6 bases short and J 8 bases short, with 11 bases between. Germline loops: CDR1 DFQATT, CDR2 SNEGSKA (reference sequence). CDR3 DNA: TGCAGTGCCAGGAGAAGGGATGAGCAGTTCTTC. Its translation is CSARRRDEQFF.

The rearrangement joins TRBV11-2 to TRBJ1-1; the D is unclear. This CDR3 has 12 amino acids. Trimming removed 0 bases from V and 3 bases from J, with 2 bases in between. From germline, CDR1 is SGHAT and CDR2 FQNNGV. This CDR3 is CASSLDYTEAFF. The CDR3 region has the DNA TGTGCCAGCAGCTTAGATTACACTGAAGCTTTCTTT.

CDR3 amino acids: CASSLTPKGRNIQYF. In DNA, the CDR3 is TGTGCCAGCAGTTTAACTCCCAAGGGACGGAACATTCAGTACTTC. The J gene is TRBJ2-4, the V gene TRBV27, with D perhaps TRBD1 or TRBD2 (5 bases each). The V gene's germline CDR1 is MNHEY and CDR2 SMNVEV (reference sequence). This CDR3 comprises 15 residues. V was pared by 2 bases and J by 7 bases, with 15 bases between.

This clone was picked up a small number of times. The chain recombines TRBV7-9 with TRBJ2-2; D uncertain. V was pared by 5 bases and J by 4 bases, with 17 bases between. The CDR3 totals 16 residues. Germline lookup yields CDR1 SEHNR and CDR2 FQNEAQ (reference sequence). CDR3 protein: CASSPDRTGATGELFF. Written as DNA, the CDR3 is TGTGCCAGCAGCCCCGACCGAACTGGAGCCACCGGGGAGCTGTTTTTT.

This chain joins TRBV29-1 and TRBJ1-4; D not certain. This CDR3 is built from 15 residues. The germline V gene encodes CDR1 SQVTM and CDR2 ANQGSEA. The ends were cut back, 0 bases at V and 8 bases at J, with 16 bases in the middle. In DNA form, the CDR3 reads TGCAGCGTTGAAGATCGTAGCATTTCGGGGGAAAAACTGTTTTTT. This sequence encodes CSVEDRSISGEKLFF.

V and J are TRBV29-1 and TRBJ1-5, with a tentative D call TRBD1 (6 bases). The ends were cut back, 6 bases at V and 4 bases at J, with 10 bases in the middle. The V gene's germline CDR1 is SQVTM and CDR2 ANQGSEA. The CDR3 is 12 residues long. The DNA for the CDR3 is TGCAGCGTCGGGACACCAAATCAGCCCCAGCATTTT. This encodes CSVGTPNQPQHF. The variable domain in full, completed from reference TRBV29-1 and TRBJ1-5, reads SAVISQKPSRDICQRGTSLTIQCQVDSQVTMMFWYRQQPGQSLTLIATANQGSEATYESGFVIDKFPISRPNLTFSTLTVSNMSPEDSSIYLCSVGTPNQPQHFGDGTRLSIL.

The chain links TRBV9 to TRBJ1-1, with TRBD1 matching over 8 bases. In germline, CDR1 is SGDLS, CDR2 YYNGEE. The CDR3 spans 15 residues. V trimming: 4 bases; J trimming: 2 bases; junction bases outside the gene matches: 7. CDR3 protein: CASSPWDRRNTEAFF. The CDR3, as DNA: TGTGCCAGCAGCCCCTGGGACAGGAGAAACACTGAAGCTTTCTTT. Variable domain in full (rest from reference TRBV9 and TRBJ1-1): DSGVTQTPKHLITATGQRVTLRCSPRSGDLSVYWYQQSLDQGLQFLIQYYNGEERAKGNILERFSAQQFPDLHSELNLSSLELGDSALYFCASSPWDRRNTEAFFGQGTRLTVV.

This chain uses TRBV6-1 with TRBJ2-1, with TRBD1 as a possible D gene (5 bases). The CDR3 length is 13 residues. Trimming shortened V by 5 bases and J by 10 bases, and 15 bases separated the two germline ends. Per the germline V gene, CDR1 is MNHNS and CDR2 is SASEGT. The CDR3 region has the DNA TGTGCCAGCAGTCTATATGGGGCCGGAGAGCAGTTCTTC. Translated: CASSLYGAGEQFF.

The CDR3 sequence: CAWASTGGGHQPQHF. The CDR3 DNA is TGTGCCTGGGCCTCGACAGGGGGCGGGCATCAGCCCCAGCATTTT. V gene TRBV30 combines with J gene TRBJ1-5; the match to TRBD1 covers 10 bases. The CDR3 covers 15 residues. With V trimmed by 5 bases and J by 5 bases, 9 bases remained unmatched. CDR1 and CDR2 (germline): GTSNPN, SVGIG (reference sequence).

The chain combines TRBV28 with TRBJ1-2, with D unresolved. The CDR3 is 12 amino acids. Trimming removed 3 bases from V and 6 bases from J, with 8 bases in between. Germline loops: CDR1 MDHEN, CDR2 SYDVKM. The CDR3 nucleotides are TGTGCCAGCAGTTTTCTGCGGAATGGCTACACCTTC. Translated, it gives CASSFLRNGYTF.

This clone was seen a handful of times. V gene TRBV28 combines with J gene TRBJ1-5, with 7 bases lining up with TRBD1. The CDR3 loop spans 12 amino acids. The germline gives CDR1 MDHEN, CDR2 SYDVKM. The V and J ends lost 8 bases and 5 bases, in that order; junction bases with no gene match: 3. The CDR3 is CASVGTDQPQHF. The CDR3 DNA follows: TGTGCCAGCGTTGGGACAGATCAGCCCCAGCATTTT. The full variable domain, rest sourced from reference TRBV28 and TRBJ1-5, is DVKVTQSSRYLVKRTGEKVFLECVQDMDHENMFWYRQDPGLGLRLIYFSYDVKMKEKGDIPEGYSVSREKKERFSLILESASTNQTSMYLCASVGTDQPQHFGDGTRLSIL.

This clone has a handful of counts. The rearrangement uses TRBV6-6 and TRBJ2-7; 9 bases match TRBD1. The CDR3 loop spans 15 amino acids. V trimming: 0 bases; J trimming: 7 bases; junction bases outside the gene matches: 7. The germline V gene has CDR1 MNHNY and CDR2 SVGAGI (reference sequence). The CDR3 spells CASSYSGTGMWEQYF. The CDR3 DNA follows: TGTGCCAGCAGTTACTCAGGGACAGGGATGTGGGAGCAGTACTTC.

The V and J genes are TRBV11-1 and TRBJ1-2; no clear D gene. Trimming took 3 bases from V and 0 from J, leaving 11 bases between them. The germline gives CDR1 SGHAT, CDR2 FQDESV (reference sequence). CDR3 length equals 15 residues. The CDR3: CASSFSRRTNYGYTF. CDR3 in DNA: TGTGCCAGCAGCTTCAGTAGGCGGACTAACTATGGCTACACCTTC. Full variable domain (missing parts from reference TRBV11-1 and TRBJ1-2): EAEVAQSPRYKITEKSQAVAFWCDPISGHATLYWYRQILGQGPELLVQFQDESVVDDSQLPKDRFSAERLKGVDSTLKIQPAELGDSAMYLCASSFSRRTNYGYTFGSGTRLTVV.

Comment on this clone: This same CDR3 is encoded by further DNA sequences in the sample. The chain employs TRBV7-2 and TRBJ2-7; D unresolved. V lost 0 bases and J 7 bases, leaving 4 bases between the germline ends. The CDR3 is made up of 11 amino acids. Germline values: CDR1 SGHTA, CDR2 FQGNSA. For the CDR3, the DNA is TGTGCCAGCAGCTTAGCAGGAGAGCAGTACTTC. Translating gives CASSLAGEQYF.

The V call is TRBV29-1, the J call TRBJ1-2, with D hard to call. The CDR3 covers 14 residues. The germline CDR1 and CDR2 sequences are SQVTM and ANQGSEA. Trimming took 3 bases from V and 4 from J, leaving 15 bases between them. CDR3 amino acids: CSVDGHALGYGYTF. For the CDR3, the DNA is TGCAGCGTTGATGGGCACGCTCTCGGCTATGGCTACACCTTC.

The chain employs TRBV10-3 and TRBJ1-5, with 7 positions matching TRBD1. Germline assignment: CDR1 ENHRY and CDR2 SYGVKD. V gave up 5 bases and J gave up 3 bases; unmatched junction bases: 4. This CDR3 is built from 14 residues. CDR3 loop: CAISPGQSNQPQHF. CDR3 sequence (DNA): TGTGCCATCAGTCCGGGACAGTCCAATCAGCCCCAGCATTTT.

CDR3 coding DNA: TGTGCCACCAGCAGAGATCAGGGTTCCGGGGAGCTGTTTTTT. It yields the protein CATSRDQGSGELFF. The rearrangement joins TRBV15 to TRBJ2-2; D is perhaps TRBD1 (5 bases). Germline values: CDR1 LNHNV, CDR2 YYDKDF (reference sequence). V was cut by 0 bases and J by 6 bases, with 8 bases left in between. CDR3 length: 14 amino acids.

V usage is TRBV29-1 and J usage is TRBJ2-7, with TRBD2 matching over 14 bases. The CDR3 is 14 amino acids. V was pared by 4 bases and J by 7 bases, with 6 bases of the junction left unmatched. The V gene's germline CDR1 is SQVTM and CDR2 ANQGSEA. In DNA form, the CDR3 reads TGCAGCGTTGTTCTTGGGACTAGCGGGGGAGAGCAGTACTTC. Its protein is CSVVLGTSGGEQYF.